Sequencing of this T cell receptor beta chain was carried out in a study of blood T cells in healthy people across ages. Extraction of total RNA produced a minimum of 5.5 micrograms from each sample. Sample-barcoded 5' priming and a J-beta primer mix drove a second PCR of about 6 to 11 cycles. TCRdb passed the 5' RACE reads through MiXCR, listing each CDR3 protein once. The table records about 1.6 million distinct CDR3 sequences, about 31% of them present only once. In germline, CDR1 is DFQATT, CDR2 SNEGSKA (reference sequence). This CDR3 comprises 15 residues. Unmatched junction bases numbered 8, after V lost 3 bases and J lost 7 bases. This clonotype has a single count.

The receptor was derived from a woman aged 25-40 years in good health. This chain uses TRBV20-1 with TRBJ2-1; TRBD2 aligns across 11 bases. Sequenced material: blood. CDR3 loop: CSASIGLAGINEQFF. CDR3 nucleotides: TGCAGTGCTAGCATTGGACTAGCGGGTATAAATGAGCAGTTCTTC.